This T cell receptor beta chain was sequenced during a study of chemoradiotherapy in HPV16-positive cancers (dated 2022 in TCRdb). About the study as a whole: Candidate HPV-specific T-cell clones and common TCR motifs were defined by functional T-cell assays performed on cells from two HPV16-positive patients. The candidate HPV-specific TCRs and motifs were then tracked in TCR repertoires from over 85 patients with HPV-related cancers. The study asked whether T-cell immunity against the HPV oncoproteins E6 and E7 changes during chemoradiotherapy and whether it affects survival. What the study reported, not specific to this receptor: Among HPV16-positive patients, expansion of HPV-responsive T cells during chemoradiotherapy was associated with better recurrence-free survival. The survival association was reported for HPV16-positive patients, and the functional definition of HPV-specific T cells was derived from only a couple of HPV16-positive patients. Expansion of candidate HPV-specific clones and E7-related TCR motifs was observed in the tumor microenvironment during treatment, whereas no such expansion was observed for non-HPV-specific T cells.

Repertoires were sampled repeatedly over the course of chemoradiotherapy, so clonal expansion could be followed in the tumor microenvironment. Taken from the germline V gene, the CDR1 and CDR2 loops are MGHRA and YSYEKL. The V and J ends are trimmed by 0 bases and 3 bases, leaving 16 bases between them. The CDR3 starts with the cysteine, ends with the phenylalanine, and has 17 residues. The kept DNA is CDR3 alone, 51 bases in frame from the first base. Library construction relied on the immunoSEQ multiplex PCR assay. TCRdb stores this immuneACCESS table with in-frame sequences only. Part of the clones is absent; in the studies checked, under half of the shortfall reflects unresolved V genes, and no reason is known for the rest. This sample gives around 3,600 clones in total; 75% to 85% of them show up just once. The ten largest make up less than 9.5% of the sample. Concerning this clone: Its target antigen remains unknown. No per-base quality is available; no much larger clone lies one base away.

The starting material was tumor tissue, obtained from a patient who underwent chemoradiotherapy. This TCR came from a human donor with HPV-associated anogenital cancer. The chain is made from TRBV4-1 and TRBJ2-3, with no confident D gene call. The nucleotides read TGCGCCAGCAGCCAAGAAGCCAGGCAGGCTGAGACAGATACGCAGTATTTT. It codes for CASSQEARQAETDTQYF.